Detailed here is one T cell receptor (beta chain). This clonotype has a handful of counts. Its binding antigen is unknown. No much larger clonotype is one base removed from it; base qualities were not supplied. The library relied on PCR. Sequencing took place on an Illumina HiSeq 2500. Molecular barcoding was employed in the preparation of TCR libraries, with unique molecular identifiers being used to normalize TCRbeta repertoire quantification. TCRdb reprocessed the public reads (quality trimming at Q25 with fastp, clone calling with MiXCR) and kept in-frame beta chains. CDR3 protein duplicates are merged, each entry listing the most common genes and DNA. This sample lists around 490,000 distinct CDR3 sequences; roughly an eighth were detected once. The ten largest clones add up to approximately 14% of the sample. From cysteine to valine, the CDR3 is 13 amino acids long. Of the read, only the CDR3 DNA is kept; its 39 bases are in frame from base 1. V lost 5 bases and J lost 0 bases; the stretch between them is 8 bases long. According to the germline V gene (reference sequence), CDR1 reads SEHNR and CDR2 reads FQNEAQ.

Read against the paper, the sample's treatment or condition label means: allogeneic hematopoietic cell transplantation with graft depleted of TCRalphabeta T cells and CD19 B cells. Transplant recipients were children who received TCRalphabeta/CD19-depleted allogeneic hematopoietic cell grafts. This sample stems from a study of T-cell reconstitution after alpha-beta-depleted transplantation in children (TCRdb year 2016). About the study as a whole: Using TCR repertoire profiling, the study followed T-cell immune reconstitution in a quantitative way in children after TCRalphabeta/CD19-depleted allogeneic hematopoietic cell transplantation. General study outcomes and caveats: Hyperexpanded clone frequencies declined over subsequent months; after one year, T-cell counts and TCRbeta diversity were mostly attributed to newly produced T cells. The apparently early alphabetaT-cell count recovery about two months after transplant was reportedly dependent on only several hundred rapidly expanded clones derived from non-depleted graft cells. In some patients, high TCRbeta diversity at day 60 was attributed to recipient T cells and intrathymic progenitors that had survived conditioning.

Sample: PBMCs, mostly from graft donor cells, taken 180 days after TCRalphabeta/CD19-depleted stem cell transplant. The clonotype comes from a female patient aged 2 to 10 who had a stem cell transplant for aplastic anemia, so the T cells may come from the graft donor. The rearranged chain carries TRBV7-9 and TRBJ2-7, with an unclear D gene assignment. This receptor has the CDR3 CASSHASSYEQYV. The sequenced DNA is TGTGCCAGCAGCCACGCTAGCTCCTACGAGCAGTACGTC.